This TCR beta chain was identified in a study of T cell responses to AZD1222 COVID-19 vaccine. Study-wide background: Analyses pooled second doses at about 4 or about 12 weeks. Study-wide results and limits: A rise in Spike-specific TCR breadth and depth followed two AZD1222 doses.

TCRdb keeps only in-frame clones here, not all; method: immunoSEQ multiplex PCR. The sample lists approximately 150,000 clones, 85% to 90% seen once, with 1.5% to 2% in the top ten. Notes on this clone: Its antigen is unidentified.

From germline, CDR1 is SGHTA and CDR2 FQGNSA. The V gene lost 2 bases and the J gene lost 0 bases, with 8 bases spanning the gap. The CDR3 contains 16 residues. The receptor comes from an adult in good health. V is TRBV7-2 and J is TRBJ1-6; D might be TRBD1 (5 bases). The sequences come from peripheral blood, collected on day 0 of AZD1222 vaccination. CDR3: CASSLQGSSYNSPLHF. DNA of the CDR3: TGTGCCAGCAGCTTACAGGGAAGCTCCTATAATTCACCCCTCCACTTT. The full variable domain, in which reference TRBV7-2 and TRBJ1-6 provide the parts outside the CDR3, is GAGVSQSPSNKVTEKGKDVELRCDPISGHTALYWYRQSLGQGLEFLIYFQGNSAPDKSGLPSDRFSAERTGGSVSTLTIQRTQQEDSAVYLCASSLQGSSYNSPLHFGNGTRLTVT.